One sample yielded the 32 T cell receptor beta chains listed below, sequenced in a study of vaccination effects on CD4 cells after COVID-19. Subsequent to 10 days of culture, CD4+ T cells were isolated. Participants each got two BNT162b2 or mRNA-1273 vaccine doses. These receptors have no known antigen. The assay was immunoSEQ multiplex PCR, and TCRdb's table has in-frame clones only and misses some. The profile shows over 45,000 clones, roughly 72% of them singletons. The sequenced sample was CD4+ T cells from PBMCs cultured without peptide, obtained after COVID-19 vaccination. Every receptor here comes from a human donor who received a COVID-19 vaccine.

This chain uses TRBV14 with TRBJ1-4; D call uncertain. The CDR3 length is 14 residues. V lost 0 bases and J 10 bases, leaving 12 bases between the germline ends. Germline V CDR1 and CDR2: SGHDN, FVKESK. CDR3 coding DNA: TGTGCCAGCAGCCAAGATTGGGGTTTTGGAAAACTGTTTTTT. Its protein product is CASSQDWGFGKLFF.

This clone was counted a few times. This sequence joins TRBV18 and TRBJ2-7; 9 bases agree with TRBD1. J was trimmed by 0 bases and V by 2 bases; bases with no gene match: 2. In germline, CDR1 is KGHSH, CDR2 LQKENI. This CDR3 is built from 15 residues. This chain's CDR3 is CASSPGTGLSYEQYF. The CDR3 bases are TGTGCCAGCTCACCAGGGACAGGGCTCTCCTACGAGCAGTACTTC.

This chain uses TRBV4-2 with TRBJ1-5, with D hard to call. The germline V gene encodes CDR1 LGHNA and CDR2 YNFKEQ. V lost 1 base, J lost 5 bases, and 21 bases lay in between. CDR3 length equals 18 residues. The CDR3 DNA reads as TGTGCCAGCAGCCAAGTCGTGTCGCAGCCGTGGCAACATCAGCCCCAGCATTTT. Protein: CASSQVVSQPWQHQPQHF.

Only a few counts were recorded for this clone. The V and J genes are TRBV4-1 and TRBJ2-2; no clear D. This CDR3 contains 14 residues. CDR1 MGHRA and CDR2 YSYEKL come from the germline V gene. Trimming took 0 bases from V and 8 from J, leaving 10 bases between them. DNA for the CDR3: TGCGCCAGCAGCCAAGATAGGAGTCGGGGGGAGCTGTTTTTT. This gives the protein CASSQDRSRGELFF.

The chain is built from TRBV6-1 and TRBJ2-3; possible D gene TRBD2, 5 bases. V gave up 0 bases and J gave up 3 bases, with 10 bases separating them. Germline V gives CDR1 MNHNS, CDR2 SASEGT. The CDR3 contains 15 residues. CDR3 DNA: TGTGCCAGCAGTGAAGCCGCAGCGGAAACAGATACGCAGTATTTT. Amino acid sequence: CASSEAAAETDTQYF.

V and J are TRBV18 and TRBJ2-3; weak D call: TRBD1 (6 bases). The CDR3 extends over 15 amino acids. The germline V and J ends were trimmed by 1 base and 0 bases, with 8 bases remaining between them. Per germline, CDR1 KGHSH and CDR2 LQKENI. DNA for the CDR3: TGTGCCAGCTCACCACAGGGACAAAGCACAGATACGCAGTATTTT. Translation gives CASSPQGQSTDTQYF.

The chain recombines TRBV19 with TRBJ2-7; D is unresolved. Germline-derived CDR1 and CDR2 are LNHDA and SQIVND (reference sequence). The CDR3 sequence is 14 residues long. The V end was cut by 3 bases, the J end by 3 bases, with 12 bases between. CDR3 sequence reads: CASSIFGPSYEQYF. CDR3 bases: TGTGCCAGTAGTATCTTTGGGCCGAGCTACGAGCAGTACTTC.

This clone was recorded a few times. The V call is TRBV21-1, the J call TRBJ2-1; the table's D call TRBD2 went unverified against the DNA. TRBV21-1 is a documented pseudogene. The CDR3 runs 16 residues. The CDR3 here is CASSPRLADSYNEQFF. The CDR3, as DNA: TGTGCCAGCAGCCCGCGACTAGCGGACTCCTACAATGAGCAGTTCTTC.

This clone appeared a single time. The identical CDR3 is also encoded by other nucleotide sequences in the sample. This rearrangement joins TRBV30 to TRBJ2-7; D could derive from TRBD1 or TRBD2 (5 bases each). The CDR3 contains 14 residues. Trimming removed 2 bases at V and 6 bases at J, with 17 bases between. Germline V gives CDR1 GTSNPN, CDR2 SVGIG (reference sequence). The CDR3 coding sequence is TGTGCCTGGAGTCGGGACGCGAGGAGATCCGAGCAGTACTTC. This sequence encodes CAWSRDARRSEQYF. The complete variable domain, with remaining parts taken from reference TRBV30 and TRBJ2-7, reads SQTIHQWPATLVQPVGSPLSLECTVEGTSNPNLYWYRQAAGRGLQLLFYSVGIGQISSEVPQNLSASRPQDRQFILSSKKLLLSDSGFYLCAWSRDARRSEQYFGPGTRLTVT.

The chain couples TRBV30 to TRBJ2-3; D uncertain. The CDR3 length is 12 residues. Germline V lookup: CDR1 GTSNPN, CDR2 SVGIG (reference sequence). V was shortened by 0 bases and J by 10 bases, with 11 bases between the two germline ends. Here the CDR3 reads CAWSVLDGSQYF. DNA of the CDR3: TGTGCCTGGAGTGTACTGGACGGGTCGCAGTATTTT. The whole variable domain, remainder taken from reference TRBV30 and TRBJ2-3, is SQTIHQWPATLVQPVGSPLSLECTVEGTSNPNLYWYRQAAGRGLQLLFYSVGIGQISSEVPQNLSASRPQDRQFILSSKKLLLSDSGFYLCAWSVLDGSQYFGPGTRLTVL.

The chain combines TRBV30 with TRBJ1-1, with D perhaps matching TRBD1 (5 bases). The CDR3 length is 11 residues. Trimming took 3 bases from V and 7 from J, leaving 9 bases between them. Looked up from germline, CDR1 is GTSNPN and CDR2 is SVGIG (reference sequence). The CDR3 DNA follows: TGTGCCTGGAGAACAGGTGATGAAGCTTTCTTT. This gives the protein CAWRTGDEAFF. Full variable domain (rest looked up from reference TRBV30 and TRBJ1-1): SQTIHQWPATLVQPVGSPLSLECTVEGTSNPNLYWYRQAAGRGLQLLFYSVGIGQISSEVPQNLSASRPQDRQFILSSKKLLLSDSGFYLCAWRTGDEAFFGQGTRLTVV.

The CDR3: CASSRDRVGEQYF. CDR3 DNA sequence: TGTGCCAGCAGTCGGGACAGGGTAGGAGAGCAGTACTTC. V gene TRBV12-3 or TRBV12-4 combines with J gene TRBJ2-7; 9 bases line up with TRBD1. The CDR3 runs to 13 residues. V shed 5 bases, J shed 7 bases, and the junction held 6 bases outside the gene matches.

This clone was counted once. The chain employs TRBV21-1 and TRBJ2-5; the D segment call TRBD2 is taken from the table without a DNA check. TRBV21-1 is tagged as a pseudogene. This CDR3 has 18 amino acids. For the CDR3, the DNA is TGTGCCATTTCGGACAGGAGCTCCTTAACTAGCGGCCAAGAGACCCAGTACTTC. Protein: CAISDRSSLTSGQETQYF.

This clone was seen a handful of times. CDR3 region: CSASGLGRGQETQYF. CDR3 nucleotides: TGCAGTGCTAGTGGGCTTGGCAGGGGCCAAGAGACCCAGTACTTC. The chain is built from TRBV20-1 and TRBJ2-5; maybe TRBD1 (6 bases). V lost 3 bases to trimming and J lost 1 base, with 15 bases between them. From germline, CDR1 is DFQATT and CDR2 SNEGSKA (reference sequence). The CDR3 is 15 amino acids.

The chain recombines TRBV3-1 (or the pseudogene TRBV3-2) with TRBJ2-3; the D is unclear. Germline V gene lookup returns CDR1 LGHDT and CDR2 YNNKEL (reference sequence). The CDR3 is 15 amino acids. V was clipped by 0 bases and J by 4 bases, with 11 bases between them. The CDR3 coding sequence is TGTGCCAGCAGCCAAGATCATCAGGTCGCAGATACGCAGTATTTT. This gives the protein CASSQDHQVADTQYF.

This clone appeared a few times. This chain links TRBV7-9 with TRBJ1-5; no definite D call. The CDR3 has 14 residues. The V gene's germline CDR1 is SEHNR and CDR2 FQNEAQ (reference sequence). Trimming removed 1 base at V and 7 bases at J, with 11 bases between. The CDR3 here is CASSLDLGGQPQHF. The CDR3 DNA reads TGTGCCAGCAGCTTAGATCTGGGAGGACAGCCCCAGCATTTT.

The V gene is TRBV5-1, the J gene TRBJ1-2, with D hard to call. V dropped 1 base and J dropped 2 bases, with 9 bases sitting between them. The CDR3 loop spans 14 amino acids. The germline V gene encodes CDR1 SGHRS and CDR2 YFSETQ. The CDR3 sequence is CASSLTTRNYGYTF. CDR3 coding DNA: TGCGCCAGCAGCTTGACCACACGCAACTATGGCTACACCTTC.

The count of this clone is one. This chain joins TRBV27 and TRBJ2-1; D may correspond to TRBD1 or TRBD2 (6 bases each). V was cut by 7 bases and J by 7 bases, with 14 bases left in between. This CDR3 comprises 13 residues. The V gene's germline CDR1 is MNHEY and CDR2 SMNVEV (reference sequence). CDR3 sequence (DNA): TGTGCCAGCAAGGGGGGCGTAGAAAATGAGCAGTTCTTC. Translating gives CASKGGVENEQFF.

V gene TRBV5-1 combines with J gene TRBJ2-5; tentative D call: TRBD2 (8 bases). This CDR3 comprises 15 residues. Germline V gene data show CDR1 as SGHRS and CDR2 as YFSETQ. The V end lost 0 bases, the J end lost 2 bases, and 11 bases lay between the germline ends. CDR3 sequence reads: CASSLVAGQQETQYF. The CDR3 DNA reads as TGCGCCAGCAGCTTGGTAGCGGGACAGCAAGAGACCCAGTACTTC.

This clone was observed a single time. V gene TRBV5-3 combines with J gene TRBJ2-2, with D perhaps TRBD1 (6 bases). TRBV5-3 is recorded as an ORF, its role being uncertain. CDR3 size: 15 residues. The V end lost 3 bases, the J end lost 7 bases, and 16 bases lay between the germline ends. CDR3 sequence (DNA): TGTGCCAGAAGCTCGAAGGGGGAAGAGGGCGGGGAGCTGTTTTTT. Translated, it gives CARSSKGEEGGELFF.

The gene calls are TRBV30 and TRBJ1-5; D is unclear. CDR1 and CDR2 (germline): GTSNPN, SVGIG (reference sequence). V shed 1 base and J shed 0 bases, with 19 bases lying between them. The CDR3 runs to 18 residues. The CDR3 region is CAWSASDPPFHSNQPQHF. The CDR3 DNA reads as TGTGCCTGGAGTGCCTCAGACCCACCTTTCCATAGCAATCAGCCCCAGCATTTT.

J is TRBJ1-2 and V is TRBV5-8; D gene uncertain. The V end was cut by 0 bases, the J end by 7 bases, with 4 bases between. Germline V gene lookup returns CDR1 SGHTS and CDR2 YDEGEE. The CDR3 consists of 11 residues. The CDR3 sequence is CASSLAAGYTF. CDR3 bases: TGTGCCAGCAGCTTGGCCGCTGGCTACACCTTC.

This clone was observed a few times. This chain connects TRBV5-4 to TRBJ1-2; TRBD1 might be the D (5 bases). V gave up 0 bases and J gave up 5 bases, with 20 bases separating them. The germline V gene encodes CDR1 SGHNT and CDR2 YYREEE (reference sequence). The CDR3 contains 17 residues. CDR3 coding DNA: TGTGCCAGCAGCTTGGCCTGGGGGACCGGAGAAGATTATGGCTACACCTTC. This sequence encodes CASSLAWGTGEDYGYTF.

This chain connects TRBV4-1 to TRBJ2-7; 8 bases are shared with TRBD1. V dropped 2 bases and J dropped 3; count of bases not matched to a gene: 9. Germline values: CDR1 MGHRA, CDR2 YSYEKL. The CDR3 sequence is 16 residues long. Written as DNA, the CDR3 is TGCGCCAGCAGCCAACCTGACAGGGGAAATCTCTACGAGCAGTACTTC. Translated, it gives CASSQPDRGNLYEQYF.

This clone has at least ten counts. The chain has TRBV18 and TRBJ1-1, with D uncertain. CDR3 length: 14 amino acids. From germline, CDR1 is KGHSH and CDR2 LQKENI. V gave up 4 bases and J gave up 0 bases, with 9 bases separating them. The CDR3 region has the DNA TGTGCCAGCTCACTTCAGCCCATGAACACTGAAGCTTTCTTT. Its protein product is CASSLQPMNTEAFF. The complete variable domain, with remaining parts taken from reference TRBV18 and TRBJ1-1, reads NAGVMQNPRHLVRRRGQEARLRCSPMKGHSHVYWYRQLPEEGLKFMVYLQKENIIDESGMPKERFSAEFPKEGPSILRIQQVVRGDSAAYFCASSLQPMNTEAFFGQGTRLTVV.

This clone was seen a few times. The genes are TRBV7-8 and TRBJ2-7; TRBD2 might be the D (6 bases). Per germline, CDR1 SGHVS and CDR2 FQNEAQ. The CDR3 has 14 residues. Trimming shortened V by 4 bases and J by 7 bases, and 17 bases separated the two germline ends. The CDR3 is CASSSKRLGAEQYF. The CDR3 bases are TGTGCCAGCAGCTCGAAAAGACTAGGAGCGGAGCAGTACTTC.

The genes are TRBV9 and TRBJ2-1; 8 bases align to TRBD2. The CDR3 loop spans 16 amino acids. Germline CDR1 is SGDLS and CDR2 is YYNGEE. V lost 0 bases to trimming and J lost 2 bases; unmatched junction nucleotides: 4. Written as DNA, the CDR3 is TGTGCCAGCAGCGTAGGGGCAGCGGGGGCCTACAATGAGCAGTTCTTC. This codes for CASSVGAAGAYNEQFF.

The chain combines TRBV14 with TRBJ1-1; D not certain. V was trimmed by 4 bases and J by 3 bases, leaving 9 bases between them. The CDR3 is 13 amino acids. Germline V gene lookup returns CDR1 SGHDN and CDR2 FVKESK. CDR3 region: CASSPRSDTEAFF. The CDR3, as DNA: TGTGCCAGCAGCCCACGGAGCGACACTGAAGCTTTCTTT.

This rearrangement joins TRBV12-5 to TRBJ2-5; possibly TRBD1 for D (6 bases). This CDR3 comprises 14 residues. Trimming took 2 bases from V and 5 from J, leaving 12 bases between them. Germline CDR1 reads LGHNT; CDR2 reads FRNRAP. The CDR3 protein is CASGLTSGEETQYF. DNA of the CDR3: TGTGCTAGTGGTTTGACATCAGGGGAGGAGACCCAGTACTTC.

The CDR3, as DNA: TGTGCCAGTAAGGGGGATAAGTCCTACGAGCAGTACTTC. It translates to CASKGDKSYEQYF. J is TRBJ2-7 and V is TRBV19, with a tentative D call TRBD1 (6 bases). This CDR3 contains 13 residues. The germline gives CDR1 LNHDA, CDR2 SQIVND (reference sequence). The V end lost 7 bases, the J end lost 1 base, and 11 bases lay between the germline ends.

The chain uses TRBV5-6 and TRBJ1-5; tentative D call: TRBD1 (5 bases). This CDR3 comprises 13 residues. CDR1 and CDR2 (germline): SGHDT, YYEEEE. V was shortened by 0 bases and J by 5 bases, with 6 bases between the two germline ends. CDR3 coding DNA: TGTGCCAGCAGCTTGGGCAGGGATCAGCCCCAGCATTTT. Protein product: CASSLGRDQPQHF.

This clone occurred a few times. The V call is TRBV18, the J call TRBJ1-5; TRBD1 might be the D (5 bases). The CDR3 has 17 amino acids. Germline-derived CDR1 and CDR2 are KGHSH and LQKENI. V lost 2 bases, J lost 5 bases, and 19 bases lay in between. In DNA, the CDR3 is TGTGCCAGCTCACCAAGGGAGGGTAGGGGAATAGATCAGCCCCAGCATTTT. Translation gives CASSPREGRGIDQPQHF. Looking up the rest from reference TRBV18 and TRBJ1-5 gives the full variable domain: NAGVMQNPRHLVRRRGQEARLRCSPMKGHSHVYWYRQLPEEGLKFMVYLQKENIIDESGMPKERFSAEFPKEGPSILRIQQVVRGDSAAYFCASSPREGRGIDQPQHFGDGTRLSIL.